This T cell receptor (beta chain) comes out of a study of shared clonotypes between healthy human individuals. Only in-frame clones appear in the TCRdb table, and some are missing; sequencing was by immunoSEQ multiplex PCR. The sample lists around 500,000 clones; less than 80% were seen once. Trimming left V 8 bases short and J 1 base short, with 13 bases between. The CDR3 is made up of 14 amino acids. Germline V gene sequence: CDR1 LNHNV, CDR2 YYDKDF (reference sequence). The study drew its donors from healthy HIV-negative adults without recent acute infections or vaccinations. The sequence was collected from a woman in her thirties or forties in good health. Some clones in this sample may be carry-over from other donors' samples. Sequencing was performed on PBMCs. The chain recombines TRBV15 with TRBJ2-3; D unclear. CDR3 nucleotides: TGTGCCACCGGGCCGCTGAGACGCACAGATACGCAGTATTTT. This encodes CATGPLRRTDTQYF.